The 11 T cell receptor beta chains reported below all come from one sample, sequenced in a study of chemoradiotherapy in HPV16-positive cancers. Assay: immunoSEQ multiplex PCR; the TCRdb copy retains only in-frame clones and omits some. The repertoire has approximately 17,000 clones, 70% of them found once; the top ten carry 6.5% to 10%. Material: tumor tissue, obtained from a patient who underwent chemoradiotherapy. The source of these receptors is a human donor with HPV-associated anogenital cancer.

This clone is medium-sized in the sample. The chain couples TRBV11-2 to TRBJ2-1; D gene uncertain. The CDR3 is 11 residues long. V lost 5 bases to trimming and J lost 5 bases, with 4 bases between them. Germline CDR1 SGHAT, CDR2 FQNNGV. The CDR3 DNA reads TGTGCCAGCAGCCTTAACAATGAGCAGTTCTTC. Protein: CASSLNNEQFF.

This chain uses TRBV5-6 with TRBJ2-7, with D possibly being TRBD1 (5 bases). V was clipped by 5 bases and J by 2 bases, with 11 bases between them. Germline loops: CDR1 SGHDT, CDR2 YYEEEE. The CDR3 spans 13 residues. CDR3 bases: TGTGCCAGCAGACATCAAGGGGCCTACGAGCAGTACTTC. Amino acids: CASRHQGAYEQYF.

The genes are TRBV27 and TRBJ1-5; D is ambiguous. The CDR3 loop spans 16 amino acids. The germline CDR1 and CDR2 sequences are MNHEY and SMNVEV (reference sequence). The V and J ends lost 7 bases and 3 bases respectively, with 19 bases between them. CDR3 sequence reads: CASTSREPEHNQPQHF. The CDR3 nucleotides read TGTGCCAGCACCTCGAGGGAACCGGAGCACAATCAGCCCCAGCATTTT.

This chain connects TRBV11-2 to TRBJ1-1, with D maybe TRBD1 (5 bases). The V end was cut by 7 bases, the J end by 4 bases, with 13 bases between. The germline V gene has CDR1 SGHAT and CDR2 FQNNGV. The CDR3 length is 13 residues. CDR3 bases: TGTGCCAGCACGTTTCAGGGAGGCACTGAAGCTTTCTTT. Translation gives CASTFQGGTEAFF.

The chain links TRBV6-5 to TRBJ1-6; D is unresolved. V shed 1 base and J shed 7 bases, with 5 bases lying between them. This CDR3 is built from 13 residues. Germline V lookup: CDR1 MNHEY, CDR2 SVGAGI. CDR3 sequence: CASSYFQNSPLHF. CDR3 in DNA: TGTGCCAGCAGTTACTTTCAGAATTCACCCCTCCACTTT.

This chain joins TRBV19 and TRBJ1-2; TRBD1 agrees at 8 bases. CDR3 length: 13 amino acids. Per germline, CDR1 LNHDA and CDR2 SQIVND (reference sequence). Trimming cost V 4 bases and J 4 bases; bases outside gene matches: 2. CDR3 in amino acids: CASSRDRRYGYTF. The DNA of the CDR3 is TGTGCCAGTAGTAGGGACAGGCGCTATGGCTACACCTTC.

The V call is TRBV27, the J call TRBJ2-1; 8 bases align to TRBD2. V shed 5 bases and J 6 bases; nucleotides not matched to a gene: 15. The CDR3 runs 17 residues. Germline lookup yields CDR1 MNHEY and CDR2 SMNVEV (reference sequence). The chain's CDR3 is CASSPAAKVAGFNEQFF. The CDR3 DNA reads as TGTGCCAGCAGTCCCGCGGCGAAAGTAGCGGGATTCAATGAGCAGTTCTTC.

The chain recombines TRBV7-8 with TRBJ2-1; D unresolved. The V end was cut by 5 bases, the J end by 8 bases, with 10 bases between. This CDR3 has 12 amino acids. Germline lookup yields CDR1 SGHVS and CDR2 FQNEAQ. DNA for the CDR3: TGTGCCAGCAGCCCGCTCGACCATGAGCAGTTCTTC. Its protein is CASSPLDHEQFF.

The sample holds one count of this clone. This chain uses TRBV7-8 with TRBJ2-7, with TRBD2 identical over 7 bases. The CDR3 is 16 amino acids. J lost 1 base, V lost 3 bases, and 9 bases had no gene match. Germline V gene data show CDR1 as SGHVS and CDR2 as FQNEAQ. The CDR3, as DNA: TGTGCCAGCAGCTTCCGCTCAAGCGGGACGTCCTACGAGCAGTACTTC. Amino acids: CASSFRSSGTSYEQYF.

V is TRBV28 and J is TRBJ1-2, with 7 bases that match TRBD1. CDR1 is MDHEN and CDR2 is SYDVKM in the germline V gene. The CDR3 is made up of 13 amino acids. The ends lost 3 bases at V and 4 bases at J; junction bases unmatched: 2. The CDR3 loop is CASSFGTAYGYTF. Written as DNA, the CDR3 is TGTGCCAGCAGTTTCGGGACAGCCTATGGCTACACCTTC.

This clone was seen more than once but under ten times. The V and J genes are TRBV6-5 and TRBJ2-2; 10 bases are shared with TRBD1. This CDR3 is 16 amino acids long. The ends lost 2 bases at V and 4 bases at J; junction bases unmatched: 4. Per germline, CDR1 MNHEY and CDR2 SVGAGI. The CDR3 sequence: CASSYGTGVATGELFF. The CDR3 region has the DNA TGTGCCAGCAGTTACGGGACAGGGGTCGCCACCGGGGAGCTGTTTTTT.